Presented here are 8 T cell receptor beta chains from one specimen sequenced in a study of blood T cells in healthy people across ages. A J-beta primer mix and a sample-barcoded 5' primer were used in a second PCR of roughly 7 to 12 cycles. TCRdb re-analysed the 5' RACE reads in MiXCR, keeping a single row per CDR3 protein. The table includes under 800,000 distinct CDR3 sequences, 40% to 45% detected once. Material for sequencing was blood. These receptors were collected from a woman aged 55-70 years in good health.

Worth noting for this clonotype: An end of the junction differs from the germline gene, which may be a read error. The gene calls are TRBV7-2 and TRBJ2-1, with TRBD2 identical over 8 bases. CDR3 length equals 16 residues. Germline CDR1 and CDR2: SGHTA and FQGNSA. The CDR3 is CASSLRGLGGYKEQFF. For the CDR3, the DNA is TGTGCCAGCAGCTTAAGGGGACTAGGGGGATACAAGGAGCAGTTCTTC.

Points on this clonotype: A much larger clone differs from this one at a single base, so this may be a read error. CDR3 coding DNA: TGTGCCAGCACCTCGAGGTTAGGGGACTACGAGCAGTACTTC. Translated: CASTSRLGDYEQYF. The V and J genes are TRBV12-3 or TRBV12-4 and TRBJ2-4, with D perhaps TRBD1 (5 bases). The J call may not be correct, given that the DNA end is closer to TRBJ2-7. The CDR3 sequence is 14 residues long.

The chain carries TRBV20-1 and TRBJ2-1, with 13 bases identical to TRBD2. The CDR3 is 18 amino acids. J lost 0 bases, V lost 3 bases, and 8 bases had no gene match. CDR1 is DFQATT, CDR2 SNEGSKA, per germline (reference sequence). CDR3 region: CSARPTSGGLVSYNEQFF. In DNA, the CDR3 is TGCAGTGCTAGGCCGACTAGCGGGGGGCTGGTCTCCTACAATGAGCAGTTCTTC.

This clonotype was seen repeatedly, ten times or more. V and J are TRBV27 and TRBJ2-7, with 8 bases lining up with TRBD1. CDR3 length equals 16 residues. Germline CDR1 MNHEY, CDR2 SMNVEV (reference sequence). Germline trimming cut 4 bases from V and 7 bases from J; bases unmatched to any gene: 15. CDR3 nucleotide sequence: TGTGCCAGCAGTTCCCGGACAGGGCCCCCGGATAGAGAGCAGTACTTC. Protein sequence: CASSSRTGPPDREQYF.

V usage is TRBV9 and J usage is TRBJ2-7; 8 bases map to TRBD1. V lost 4 bases and J lost 4; bases outside the gene matches: 4. The CDR3 totals 13 residues. Germline V lookup: CDR1 SGDLS, CDR2 YYNGEE. CDR3 coding DNA: TGTGCCAGCAGCATAAGACAGGGGTACGAGCAGTACTTC. Protein product: CASSIRQGYEQYF.

The chain is built from TRBV3-1 and TRBJ2-1; a weak D match, TRBD1 (6 bases). CDR1 and CDR2 from the germline V gene are LGHDT and YNNKEL (reference sequence). The CDR3 extends over 15 amino acids. The germline V and J ends were trimmed by 1 base and 12 bases, with 19 bases remaining between them. CDR3 residues: CASSQGVDSFVGQFF. For the CDR3, the DNA is TGTGCCAGCAGCCAAGGGGTGGACAGCTTCGTGGGGCAGTTCTTC.

The DNA for the CDR3 is TGCGCCAGCAGCTTGGGACCGGGGGAAAGGACTGAAGCTTTCTTT. Translated, it gives CASSLGPGERTEAFF. The rearrangement uses TRBV5-1 and TRBJ1-1; TRBD1 might be the D (5 bases). The CDR3 is 15 amino acids. Germline-derived CDR1 and CDR2 are SGHRS and YFSETQ. Deletions cut 0 bases from V and 5 bases from J, with 14 bases between.

This clonotype occurred many times. V is TRBV14 and J is TRBJ2-2; D gene ambiguous. Trimming cost V 4 bases and J 6 bases, with 12 bases left between them. This CDR3 spans 14 amino acids. The germline V gene has CDR1 SGHDN and CDR2 FVKESK. DNA for the CDR3: TGTGCCAGCAGCCCAGTATCGGGTGCCGGGGAGCTGTTTTTT. Protein product: CASSPVSGAGELFF.